What follows is one TCR beta chain and its context. This CDR3 contains 11 residues. The germline gives CDR1 DFQATT, CDR2 SNEGSKA (reference sequence). V was cut by 3 bases and J by 5 bases, with 8 bases left in between. These data come from a study of CD8 T cells in Susac syndrome. Random hexamers primed reverse transcription of about 0.5 to 1 ug RNA. MiXCR, applied by TCRdb to the immunoSEQ multiplex PCR reads, yields one record per CDR3 protein. The sample carries roughly 130,000 distinct CDR3 sequences, about 95% recorded once. Sequencing was performed on CD4+ T cells from PBMCs. The rearrangement joins TRBV20-1 to TRBJ2-7, with D possibly being TRBD2 (6 bases). The clonotype comes from a human donor in good health. CDR3 amino acids: CSASQRDEQYF. CDR3 sequence (DNA): TGCAGTGCTAGTCAGCGGGACGAGCAGTACTTC.